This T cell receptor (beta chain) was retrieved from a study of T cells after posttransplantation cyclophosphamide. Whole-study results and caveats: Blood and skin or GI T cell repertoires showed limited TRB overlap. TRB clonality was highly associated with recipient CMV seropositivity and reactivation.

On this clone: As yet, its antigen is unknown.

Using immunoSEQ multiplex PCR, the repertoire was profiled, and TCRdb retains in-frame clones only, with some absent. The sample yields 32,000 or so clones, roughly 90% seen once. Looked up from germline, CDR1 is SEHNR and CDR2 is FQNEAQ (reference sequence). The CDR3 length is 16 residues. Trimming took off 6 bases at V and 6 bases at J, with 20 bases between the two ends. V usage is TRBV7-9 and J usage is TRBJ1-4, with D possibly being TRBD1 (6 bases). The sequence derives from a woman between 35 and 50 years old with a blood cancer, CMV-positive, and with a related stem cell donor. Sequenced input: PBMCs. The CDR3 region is CASSRRSGVDHEKLFF. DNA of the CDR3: TGTGCCAGCAGTCGGAGGTCAGGGGTCGACCATGAAAAACTGTTTTTT.